This T cell receptor beta chain was sequenced during a study of PD-1 blockade in classical Hodgkin lymphoma. Study conclusions and caveats: Diversity similar to that of newly diagnosed patients was seen at baseline in complete responders.

This clone was detected a few times. Its antigen is as yet unknown. Trimming stripped 4 bases from V and 2 bases from J, with 3 bases between. The CDR3 sequence is 12 residues long. Looked up from germline, CDR1 is LNHDA and CDR2 is SQIVND (reference sequence). There was relapse after autologous stem cell transplantation in every patient, and there was variation in brentuximab vedotin exposure. Out of thawed PBMCs, magnetic negative selection purified CD4+ T cells. The repertoire was sequenced with immunoSEQ multiplex PCR; TCRdb's copy has only in-frame clones and lacks some. The sample has under 8,000 clones, 80% seen once; the top ten hold approximately 4.1%.

Sequenced material: CD4+ T cells from blood, taken at baseline. V gene TRBV19 combines with J gene TRBJ1-5; D gene unclear. The sequence was obtained from a human donor with classical Hodgkin lymphoma. CDR3 sequence: CASSKGNQPQHF. The CDR3 region has the DNA TGTGCCAGTAGTAAGGGCAATCAGCCCCAGCATTTT.